This T cell receptor (beta chain) was sequenced in a study of T cells after yellow fever vaccination. Study summary: Libraries from low-cell-number fractions were prepared with the SMART-Seq v4 Ultra Low Input RNA kit. Findings and caveats of the study: Abundant bulk-population clonotypes could contaminate the FACS-sorted repertoires. Peaking on day 5 versus 15, the secondary response was faster but weaker.

V lost 0 bases to trimming and J lost 0 bases, with 3 bases between them. The CDR3 covers 15 residues. Germline V CDR1 and CDR2: MRHNA, SNTAGT. This clonotype was seen repeatedly, ten times or more. Its antigen is not known. Generation of TCR cDNA used 5'RACE template switching (which added a universal primer site and UMIs). Via MiXCR, TCRdb re-called the 5' RACE reads, giving one row per CDR3 protein. The data show 150,000 to 200,000 distinct CDR3 sequences, around 10% seen once. This receptor was taken from a man between 18 and 29 years old who received the YFV17D yellow fever vaccine. The sample here was CD8+ T cells sorted from PBMCs, taken 15 days after the yellow fever booster vaccination. J is TRBJ2-6 and V is TRBV6-4; D not certain. CDR3 DNA sequence: TGTGCCAGCAGTGACTCCAGCTCTGGGGCCAACGTCCTGACTTTC. Translation gives CASSDSSSGANVLTF.